What follows are 10 T cell receptor beta chains derived from one specimen sequenced in a study of T cells in localized non-small cell lung cancer. Sequenced by immunoSEQ multiplex PCR; TCRdb stores in-frame clones only, minus some. This table holds 20,000 to 25,000 clones, 89% found once. The sequencing used peripheral blood, collected before any cancer treatment. Receptors originate from a man aged 40 to 70 with stage I squamous cell lung carcinoma.

The chain has TRBV7-3 and TRBJ1-6; 8 bases map to TRBD1. Looked up from germline, CDR1 is SGHTA and CDR2 is FQGTGA. The J segment lost 6 bases and the V segment lost 3 bases, leaving 4 bases of the junction unmatched. The CDR3 covers 15 residues. The chain's CDR3 is CASSFDRGGNSPLHF. The CDR3 nucleotides are TGTGCCAGCAGCTTCGACAGGGGTGGTAATTCACCCCTCCACTTT. The entire variable domain, with the rest obtained from reference TRBV7-3 and TRBJ1-6, is as follows: GAGVSQTPSNKVTEKGKYVELRCDPISGHTALYWYRQSLGQGPEFLIYFQGTGAADDSGLPNDRFFAVRPEGSVSTLKIQRTERGDSAVYLCASSFDRGGNSPLHFGNGTRLTVT.

This chain connects TRBV30 to TRBJ2-5; 7 positions match TRBD2. Trimming cost V 5 bases and J 3 bases; bases outside gene matches: 6. Germline V gene sequence: CDR1 GTSNPN, CDR2 SVGIG (reference sequence). The CDR3 length is 13 residues. In nucleotides, the CDR3 is TGTGCCTGGTCCCCGGGGAGGGAAGAGACCCAGTACTTC. This codes for CAWSPGREETQYF.

In DNA form, the CDR3 reads TGTGCCAGCAGTACCATCCAGGGGGCAACTAATGAAAAACTGTTTTTT. Protein sequence: CASSTIQGATNEKLFF. The gene calls are TRBV28 and TRBJ1-4; 7 positions match TRBD1. CDR3 length equals 16 residues. Germline V CDR1 and CDR2: MDHEN, SYDVKM. J gave up 0 bases and V 5 bases, and 6 bases lay outside the gene matches. Full variable domain (missing parts from reference TRBV28 and TRBJ1-4): DVKVTQSSRYLVKRTGEKVFLECVQDMDHENMFWYRQDPGLGLRLIYFSYDVKMKEKGDIPEGYSVSREKKERFSLILESASTNQTSMYLCASSTIQGATNEKLFFGSGTQLSVL.

The chain carries TRBV11-2 and TRBJ2-1, with TRBD2 matching over 12 bases. Germline trimming cut 6 bases from V and 3 bases from J; bases unmatched to any gene: 3. The germline V gene encodes CDR1 SGHAT and CDR2 FQNNGV. The CDR3 is made up of 15 amino acids. CDR3: CASSRLAGDYNEQFF. The CDR3 nucleotides are TGTGCCAGCAGTCGACTAGCGGGGGACTACAATGAGCAGTTCTTC.

The gene calls are TRBV5-4 and TRBJ2-7; 13 bases are a match to TRBD2. The germline gives CDR1 SGHNT, CDR2 YYREEE (reference sequence). V shed 3 bases and J 4 bases; nucleotides not matched to a gene: 4. The CDR3 covers 15 residues. CDR3 loop: CASSSPGLAGYEQYF. The CDR3 nucleotides are TGTGCCAGCAGCTCGCCGGGACTAGCGGGGTACGAGCAGTACTTC.

This clone was seen just once. V usage is TRBV9 and J usage is TRBJ2-7; 10 bases agree with TRBD2. The CDR3 consists of 16 residues. Trimming cost V 0 bases and J 8 bases; bases outside gene matches: 11. In germline, CDR1 is SGDLS, CDR2 YYNGEE. The CDR3 reads CASSVGLAGAPLKQYF. As DNA, the CDR3 is TGTGCCAGCAGCGTAGGGCTAGCGGGGGCTCCTTTAAAGCAGTACTTC.

The CDR3 here is CASSLVPGLVQETQYF. DNA of the CDR3: TGTGCCAGCAGCTTAGTCCCGGGACTAGTACAAGAGACCCAGTACTTC. The chain combines TRBV7-2 with TRBJ2-5; TRBD2 agrees at 8 bases. Trimming cost V 1 base and J 2 bases; bases outside gene matches: 6. There are 16 residues in the CDR3. CDR1 SGHTA and CDR2 FQGNSA come from the germline V gene.

The chain recombines TRBV4-2 with TRBJ1-6; tentatively, D is TRBD1 (5 bases). Trimming shortened V by 0 bases and J by 13 bases, and 13 bases separated the two germline ends. This CDR3 spans 14 amino acids. Germline V gene sequence: CDR1 LGHNA, CDR2 YNFKEQ. DNA of the CDR3: TGTGCCAGCAGCCAAGATGGGTGGGGCTGGCCCCTCCACTTT. Translation gives CASSQDGWGWPLHF.

The chain employs TRBV7-8 and TRBJ1-2; no definite D call. Trimming cost V 2 bases and J 0 bases, with 10 bases left between them. In germline, CDR1 is SGHVS, CDR2 FQNEAQ. This CDR3 contains 15 residues. CDR3 DNA sequence: TGTGCCAGCAGCTTATTGGTCCAGGCTAACTATGGCTACACCTTC. Protein: CASSLLVQANYGYTF.

The chain combines TRBV5-1 with TRBJ1-1; perhaps TRBD1 as D (6 bases). The CDR3 is 14 amino acids. Trimming stripped 2 bases from V and 1 base from J, with 9 bases between. The germline CDR1 and CDR2 sequences are SGHRS and YFSETQ. The CDR3 loop is CASSFTGQNTEAFF. As DNA, the CDR3 is TGCGCCAGCAGCTTCACGGGACAGAACACTGAAGCTTTCTTT.